This TCR beta chain came from a study of T cells after posttransplantation cyclophosphamide. The CDR3 runs to 15 residues. Trimming stripped 2 bases from V and 0 bases from J, with 8 bases between. Germline-derived CDR1 and CDR2 are SGHRS and YFSETQ. Details on this clone: Its specificity is not known.

Study conclusions and caveats: TRB clonality was highly associated with recipient CMV seropositivity and reactivation.

Produced via immunoSEQ multiplex PCR; TCRdb's table is partial and in-frame only. This sample carries roughly 30,000 clones, 85% to 90% of them seen once, and the ten largest clones take more than 13%. The TCR originated in a woman between 40 and 55 years old with a blood cancer, CMV-positive, and with a related stem cell donor. The sequenced sample was PBMCs. The V and J genes are TRBV5-1 and TRBJ2-2; D call uncertain. CDR3 sequence reads: CASSFPETNTGELFF. The CDR3 nucleotides are TGCGCCAGCAGCTTTCCAGAAACGAACACCGGGGAGCTGTTTTTT.